Listed below are T cell receptor beta chains from one sample, sequenced in a study of blood T cell repertoires in COVID-19. Sequenced by immunoSEQ multiplex PCR; TCRdb stores in-frame clones only, minus some. The sample consists of about 110,000 clones, roughly 85% of them appearing once. Material: peripheral blood. The receptors stem from a woman older than 75 with active or convalescent COVID-19. The CDR3 runs from the conserved cysteine through the conserved F or W.

J gene: TRBJ2-5; V gene: TRBV5-4; CDR3 protein: CASSLGGLAGGETQYF
J gene: TRBJ1-3; V gene: TRBV2; CDR3 protein: CASSSNRGPGNTIYF
J gene: TRBJ2-1; V gene: TRBV28; CDR3 protein: CASSWAGGPYRGQFF
J gene: TRBJ1-4; V gene: TRBV5-1; CDR3 protein: CASSLGTRGGEKLFF
J gene: TRBJ2-7; V gene: TRBV18; CDR3 protein: CASSAGQGYEQYF
J gene: TRBJ1-1; V gene: TRBV18; CDR3 protein: CASSPDMNTEAFF
J gene: TRBJ1-2; V gene: TRBV25-1; CDR3 protein: CASSESGVNGYTF
J gene: TRBJ2-5; V gene: TRBV7-6; CDR3 protein: CASSSRTSSQETQYF
J gene: TRBJ2-6; V gene: TRBV19; CDR3 protein: CASIEGSSGANVLTF
J gene: TRBJ2-3; V gene: TRBV7-2; CDR3 protein: CASSPTGDGTQYF
J gene: TRBJ1-3; V gene: TRBV9; CDR3 protein: CASSAGHRGMGNTIYF
J gene: TRBJ1-5; V gene: TRBV10-3; CDR3 protein: CAISGQGDQPQHF
J gene: TRBJ2-7; V gene: TRBV2; CDR3 protein: CASSDQGSSYEQYF
J gene: TRBJ2-3; V gene: TRBV5-5; CDR3 protein: CASSARQGARTDTQYF
J gene: TRBJ1-2; V gene: TRBV2; CDR3 protein: CASSERTGSTYGYTF
J gene: TRBJ1-4; V gene: TRBV7-8; CDR3 protein: CASSNRDRGFNEKLFF
J gene: TRBJ1-5; V gene: TRBV2; CDR3 protein: CASSGEGQGQPQHF
J gene: TRBJ1-2; V gene: TRBV29-1; CDR3 protein: CSVAQAYGYTF